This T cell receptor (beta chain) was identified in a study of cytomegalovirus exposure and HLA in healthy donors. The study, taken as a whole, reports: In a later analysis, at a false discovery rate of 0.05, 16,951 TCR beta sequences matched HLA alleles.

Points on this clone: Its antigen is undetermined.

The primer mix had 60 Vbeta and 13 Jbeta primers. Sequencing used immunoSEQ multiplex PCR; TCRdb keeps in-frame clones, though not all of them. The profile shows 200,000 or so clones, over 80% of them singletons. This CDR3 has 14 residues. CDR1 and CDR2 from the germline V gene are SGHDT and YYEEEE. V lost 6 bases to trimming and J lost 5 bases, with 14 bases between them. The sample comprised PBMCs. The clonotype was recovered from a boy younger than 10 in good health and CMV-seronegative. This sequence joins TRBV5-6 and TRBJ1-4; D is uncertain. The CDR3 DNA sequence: TGTGCCAGCACCACCCCCCGGCGGAATGAAAAACTGTTTTTT. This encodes CASTTPRRNEKLFF.